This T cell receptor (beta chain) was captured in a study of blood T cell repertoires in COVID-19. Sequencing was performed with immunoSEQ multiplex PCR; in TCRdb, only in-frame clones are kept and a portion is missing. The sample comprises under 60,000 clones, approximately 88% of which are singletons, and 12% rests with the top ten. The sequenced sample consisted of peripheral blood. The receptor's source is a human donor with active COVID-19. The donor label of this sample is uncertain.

The CDR3 nucleotides are TGTGCCAGCGCCGGGACAGGTGGAACTAATGAAAAACTGTTTTTT. Amino acid sequence: CASAGTGGTNEKLFF. The rearrangement links TRBV6-5 to TRBJ1-4; 8 nucleotides match TRBD1. Germline values: CDR1 MNHEY, CDR2 SVGAGI. V shed 8 bases, J shed 1 base, and the junction held 6 bases outside the gene matches. The CDR3 covers 15 residues.